Reported below is one T cell receptor beta chain. This sample is drawn from a study of blood T cell repertoires in COVID-19. Germline V gene lookup returns CDR1 SNHLY and CDR2 FYNNEI. CDR3 size: 17 residues. V lost 8 bases and J lost 1; bases outside the gene matches: 10. Method: immunoSEQ multiplex PCR; TCRdb's copy keeps in-frame clones and lacks some. The sample lists tens of thousands of clones, 75% to 90% occurring once. The sequence came from a human donor with active COVID-19. The donor label of this sample is uncertain. This chain links TRBV2 with TRBJ2-2; 10 nucleotides align to TRBD1. Material for sequencing was peripheral blood. The CDR3: CASWGTGEVWNTGELFF. The DNA of the CDR3 is TGTGCCAGCTGGGGGACAGGGGAGGTTTGGAACACCGGGGAGCTGTTTTTT.